This paragraph covers one T cell receptor (beta chain) sequence. Its antigen is not identified. This sample stems from a study of Ad26.COV2.S vaccination and SARS-CoV-2 variants. Profiled with immunoSEQ multiplex PCR; TCRdb holds only in-frame clones, not every one. This sample has 300,000 to 400,000 clones; almost 90% occur once, and the top ten carry approximately 5%. Treatment here: around 19 received Ad26.COV2.S at low or high dose, single or two shots; roughly five received placebo; per-sample allocation not given. Collection of the samples took place on day 63 after the first injection of vaccine or placebo. This adult donor, from Boston, was 18-55 years old. An Ad26 vector that expressed Wuhan-strain SARS-CoV-2 spike constituted the vaccine. The CDR3 sequence is 15 residues long. In germline, CDR1 is PRHDT, CDR2 FYEKMQ (reference sequence). V was cut by 11 bases and J by 2 bases, with 19 bases left in between.

Study-wide findings and caveats: Substantial post-vaccination breadth of spike-specific CD8+ and CD4+ T cell responses was reported.

The sequenced sample was peripheral blood, obtained in a trial of Ad26.COV2.S vaccine versus placebo. This TCR was recovered from a person between 18 and 60 years old who received the Ad26.COV2.S COVID-19 vaccine or a placebo. The rearrangement uses TRBV13 and TRBJ1-3; maybe TRBD1 (5 bases). The CDR3 sequence: CASRIGGTPGNTIYF. The CDR3 DNA reads as TGTGCCTCCAGGATCGGGGGAACGCCTGGAAACACCATATATTTT. Drawing the rest from reference TRBV13 and TRBJ1-3, the complete variable domain is AAGVIQSPRHLIKEKRETATLKCYPIPRHDTVYWYQQGPGQDPQFLISFYEKMQSDKGSIPDRFSAQQFSDYHSELNMSSLELGDSALYFCASRIGGTPGNTIYFGEGSWLTVV.